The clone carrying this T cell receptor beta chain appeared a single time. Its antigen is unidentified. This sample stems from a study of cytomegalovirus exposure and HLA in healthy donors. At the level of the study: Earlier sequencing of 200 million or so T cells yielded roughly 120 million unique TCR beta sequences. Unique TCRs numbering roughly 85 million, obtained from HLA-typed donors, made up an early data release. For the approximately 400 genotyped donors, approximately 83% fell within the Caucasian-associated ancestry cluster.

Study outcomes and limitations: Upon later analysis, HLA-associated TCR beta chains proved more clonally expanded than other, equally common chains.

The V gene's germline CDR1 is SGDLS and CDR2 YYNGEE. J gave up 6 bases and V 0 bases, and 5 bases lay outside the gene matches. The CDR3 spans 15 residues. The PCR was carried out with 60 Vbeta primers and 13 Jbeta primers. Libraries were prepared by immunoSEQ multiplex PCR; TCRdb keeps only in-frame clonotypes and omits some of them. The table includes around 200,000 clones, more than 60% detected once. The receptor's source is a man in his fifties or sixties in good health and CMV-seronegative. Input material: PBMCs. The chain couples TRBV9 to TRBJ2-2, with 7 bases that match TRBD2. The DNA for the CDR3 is TGTGCCAGCAGCGTAGGTGGGAGGGCCGCCGGGGAGCTGTTTTTT. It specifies CASSVGGRAAGELFF. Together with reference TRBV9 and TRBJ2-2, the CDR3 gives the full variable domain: DSGVTQTPKHLITATGQRVTLRCSPRSGDLSVYWYQQSLDQGLQFLIQYYNGEERAKGNILERFSAQQFPDLHSELNLSSLELGDSALYFCASSVGGRAAGELFFGEGSRLTVL.